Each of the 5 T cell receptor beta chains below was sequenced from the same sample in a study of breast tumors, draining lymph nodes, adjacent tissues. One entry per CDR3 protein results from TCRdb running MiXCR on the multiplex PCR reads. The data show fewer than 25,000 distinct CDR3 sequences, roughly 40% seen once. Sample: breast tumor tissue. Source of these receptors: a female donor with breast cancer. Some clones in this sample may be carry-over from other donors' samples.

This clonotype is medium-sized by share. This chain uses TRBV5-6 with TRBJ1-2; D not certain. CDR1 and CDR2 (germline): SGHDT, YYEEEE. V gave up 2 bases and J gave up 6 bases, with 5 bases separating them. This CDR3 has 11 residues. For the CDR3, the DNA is TGTGCCAGCAGCTTAAGTGATGGCTACACCTTC. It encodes CASSLSDGYTF.

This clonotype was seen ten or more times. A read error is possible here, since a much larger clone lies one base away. The chain's CDR3 is CASSLVGSAAQYF. CDR3 in DNA: TGTGCCAGCAGCTTGGTAGGCTCTGCGGCCCAGTACTTC. The chain recombines TRBV5-6 with TRBJ2-5; no clear D gene. CDR3 length: 13 residues. Deletions cut 0 bases from V and 9 bases from J, with 12 bases between. The germline gives CDR1 SGHDT, CDR2 YYEEEE.

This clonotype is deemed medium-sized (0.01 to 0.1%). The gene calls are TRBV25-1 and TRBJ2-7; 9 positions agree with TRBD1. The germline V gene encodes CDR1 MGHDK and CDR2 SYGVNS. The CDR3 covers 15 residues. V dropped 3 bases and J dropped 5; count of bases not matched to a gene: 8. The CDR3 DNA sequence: TGTGCCAGCAGTGACCCCCGGGACAGGGACCACGAGCAGTACTTC. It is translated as CASSDPRDRDHEQYF.

The CDR3 region has the DNA TGTGCCAGCAGCTTAGTTCCCGACGAGCAGTACTTC. This codes for CASSLVPDEQYF. V gene TRBV7-9 combines with J gene TRBJ2-7, with D uncertain. Trimming removed 1 base at V and 5 bases at J, with 6 bases between. The germline V gene has CDR1 SEHNR and CDR2 FQNEAQ (reference sequence). This CDR3 region has 12 residues.

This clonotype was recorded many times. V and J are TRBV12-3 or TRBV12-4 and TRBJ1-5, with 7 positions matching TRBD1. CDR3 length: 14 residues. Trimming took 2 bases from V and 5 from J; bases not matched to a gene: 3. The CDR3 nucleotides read TGTGCCAGCAGTTTAAGAGGGGGCTATCAGCCCCAGCATTTT. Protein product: CASSLRGGYQPQHF.